The 17 T cell receptor beta chains presented below share a single source sample, sequenced in a study of technical replicates of blood from four donors. Profiled with immunoSEQ multiplex PCR; TCRdb holds only in-frame clones, not every one. The sample contains 60,000 to 90,000 clones, 85% to 95% of which appear only once. Input material: T cells isolated from PBMCs. All receptors come from a human donor in good health.

V is TRBV29-1 and J is TRBJ2-6; 8 bases agree with TRBD1. With V trimmed by 3 bases and J by 3 bases, 4 bases remained unmatched. Germline CDR1 SQVTM, CDR2 ANQGSEA. CDR3 size: 15 residues. In DNA form, the CDR3 reads TGCAGCGTTGATGCAGGGGGCAATGGGGCCAACGTCCTGACTTTC. Translating it yields CSVDAGGNGANVLTF.

This clone occurred a few times. The chain links TRBV5-4 to TRBJ2-1; TRBD2 agrees at 8 bases. V lost 0 bases, J lost 3 bases, and 2 bases stayed unmatched. CDR1 and CDR2 from the germline V gene are SGHNT and YYREEE (reference sequence). This CDR3 spans 15 amino acids. The CDR3 spells CASSLAGGIYNEQFF. The CDR3 bases are TGTGCCAGCAGCTTGGCGGGAGGGATCTACAATGAGCAGTTCTTC.

V gene TRBV7-2 combines with J gene TRBJ2-7; D remains unclear. Germline-derived CDR1 and CDR2 are SGHTA and FQGNSA. This CDR3 has 16 residues. Trimming removed 1 base from V and 0 bases from J, with 13 bases in between. The CDR3 coding sequence is TGTGCCAGCAGCTTAGACGGAGCTCTTTCCTCCTACGAGCAGTACTTC. It encodes CASSLDGALSSYEQYF.

The DNA of the CDR3 is TGTGCCAGTAGTACAACCGATACTTACAATCAGCCCCAGCATTTT. This gives the protein CASSTTDTYNQPQHF. The chain uses TRBV19 and TRBJ1-5; D unclear. Germline V gives CDR1 LNHDA, CDR2 SQIVND (reference sequence). V was pared by 4 bases and J by 3 bases, with 13 bases between. The CDR3 sequence is 15 residues long.

The rearrangement uses TRBV9 and TRBJ2-7; 7 nucleotides align to TRBD1. The CDR3 has 13 amino acids. Germline CDR1 and CDR2: SGDLS and YYNGEE. J lost 3 bases, V lost 4 bases, and 4 bases had no gene match. CDR3 sequence (DNA): TGTGCCAGCAGCCAAGGACAGGACTACGAGCAGTACTTC. Residues: CASSQGQDYEQYF.

The V and J genes are TRBV28 and TRBJ1-2, with 7 bases lining up with TRBD1. The CDR3 sequence is 13 residues long. J lost 8 bases, V lost 8 bases, and 11 bases had no gene match. CDR1 MDHEN and CDR2 SYDVKM come from the germline V gene. CDR3 nucleotide sequence: TGTGCCAGCCGGTCAACAGGGGCTGGGGGCTACACCTTC. Residues: CASRSTGAGGYTF.

The rearrangement uses TRBV30 and TRBJ1-4; TRBD1 agrees at 7 bases. Germline V gene data show CDR1 as GTSNPN and CDR2 as SVGIG (reference sequence). The CDR3 sequence is 14 residues long. The V and J ends lost 4 bases and 2 bases, in that order; junction bases with no gene match: 4. Written as DNA, the CDR3 is TGTGCCTGGACCCAGACAGGGACTAATGAAAAACTGTTTTTT. Translation: CAWTQTGTNEKLFF.

This clone has only one observation. The chain joins TRBV5-1 to TRBJ1-1; a weak D match, TRBD1 (6 bases). Trimming took off 4 bases at V and 1 base at J, with 17 bases between the two ends. The CDR3 covers 16 residues. The germline gives CDR1 SGHRS, CDR2 YFSETQ. The CDR3 spells CASSPTGGGKNTEAFF. CDR3 in DNA: TGCGCCAGCAGCCCCACGGGGGGCGGAAAGAACACTGAAGCTTTCTTT.

The chain carries TRBV2 and TRBJ2-7, with D perhaps TRBD1 (6 bases). Germline V lookup: CDR1 SNHLY, CDR2 FYNNEI. V lost 7 bases and J 4 bases, leaving 14 bases between the germline ends. The CDR3 has 13 residues. CDR3 amino acids: CASNRAYLYEQYF. The CDR3 nucleotides are TGTGCCAGCAACAGGGCTTATCTTTACGAGCAGTACTTC.

This clone was seen only once. The V call is TRBV4-3, the J call TRBJ2-2, with D tentatively TRBD1 (5 bases). V was trimmed by 0 bases and J by 7 bases, leaving 12 bases between them. Germline lookup yields CDR1 LGHNA and CDR2 YSLEER. The CDR3 contains 15 residues. The CDR3 spells CASSQEWGWLGELFF. The CDR3, as DNA: TGCGCCAGCAGCCAAGAATGGGGCTGGCTCGGGGAGCTGTTTTTT.

The chain has TRBV29-1 and TRBJ2-3; possible D gene TRBD2, 5 bases. CDR1 is SQVTM and CDR2 is ANQGSEA in the germline V gene. The V end was cut by 1 base, the J end by 7 bases, with 15 bases between. The CDR3 totals 14 residues. The CDR3 loop is CSVEGAGLGYTQYF. CDR3 DNA sequence: TGCAGCGTTGAAGGGGCAGGACTGGGCTATACGCAGTATTTT.

This clone was seen just once. V usage is TRBV7-9 and J usage is TRBJ1-4, with a weak D call TRBD1 (5 bases). V lost 2 bases to trimming and J lost 4 bases, with 8 bases between them. CDR1 and CDR2 (germline): SEHNR, FQNEAQ (reference sequence). The CDR3 length is 14 residues. The CDR3 spells CASSLIQDNEKLFF. The CDR3 DNA sequence: TGTGCCAGCAGCTTAATACAGGATAATGAAAAACTGTTTTTT.

The gene calls are TRBV5-4 and TRBJ2-5; 9 positions agree with TRBD1. Trimming removed 3 bases from V and 3 bases from J; junction bases left unmatched: 3. Germline assignment: CDR1 SGHNT and CDR2 YYREEE (reference sequence). CDR3 length: 14 residues. The CDR3 DNA reads TGTGCCAGCAGCTGGGGACAGGGAAAAGAGACCCAGTACTTC. Its translation is CASSWGQGKETQYF. Drawing the rest from reference TRBV5-4 and TRBJ2-5, the complete variable domain is ETGVTQSPTHLIKTRGQQVTLRCSSQSGHNTVSWYQQALGQGPQFIFQYYREEENGRGNFPPRFSGLQFPNYSSELNVNALELDDSALYLCASSWGQGKETQYFGPGTRLLVL.

The chain has TRBV7-9 and TRBJ2-7; D call uncertain. Germline CDR1 and CDR2: SEHNR and FQNEAQ (reference sequence). This CDR3 region has 12 residues. With 3 bases removed from V and 2 bases from J, the gap between germline ends came to 5 bases. The DNA for the CDR3 is TGTGCCAGCAGCTTTGGGCCCTACGAGCAGTACTTC. Translated: CASSFGPYEQYF.

A few counts support this clone. This chain connects TRBV19 to TRBJ1-2; 8 nucleotides align to TRBD1. Germline V gene lookup returns CDR1 LNHDA and CDR2 SQIVND (reference sequence). V trimming: 5 bases; J trimming: 7 bases; junction bases outside the gene matches: 6. The CDR3 covers 13 residues. This chain's CDR3 is CASSRGTGGGYTF. In DNA form, the CDR3 reads TGTGCCAGTAGTCGCGGGACAGGAGGTGGCTACACCTTC. The full variable domain, in which reference TRBV19 and TRBJ1-2 provide the parts outside the CDR3, is DGGITQSPKYLFRKEGQNVTLSCEQNLNHDAMYWYRQDPGQGLRLIYYSQIVNDFQKGDIAEGYSVSREKKESFPLTVTSAQKNPTAFYLCASSRGTGGGYTFGSGTRLTVV.

The chain recombines TRBV27 with TRBJ2-7, with 9 bases fitting TRBD1. V lost 0 bases to trimming and J lost 2 bases; unmatched junction nucleotides: 5. This CDR3 region has 16 residues. Germline loops: CDR1 MNHEY, CDR2 SMNVEV (reference sequence). Here the CDR3 DNA reads TGTGCCAGCAGTTTATCCCCCGGGACAGGGACCTACGAGCAGTACTTC. Encoded protein: CASSLSPGTGTYEQYF.

This chain uses TRBV29-1 with TRBJ1-1; a weak D match, TRBD1 (5 bases). Germline V gene data show CDR1 as SQVTM and CDR2 as ANQGSEA. The CDR3 loop spans 15 amino acids. V was cut by 2 bases and J by 3 bases, with 16 bases left in between. CDR3 in amino acids: CSVELWGDLDTEAFF. The DNA for the CDR3 is TGCAGCGTTGAATTATGGGGGGACTTGGACACTGAAGCTTTCTTT. Full variable domain (remainder filled in from reference TRBV29-1 and TRBJ1-1): SAVISQKPSRDICQRGTSLTIQCQVDSQVTMMFWYRQQPGQSLTLIATANQGSEATYESGFVIDKFPISRPNLTFSTLTVSNMSPEDSSIYLCSVELWGDLDTEAFFGQGTRLTVV.